These 25 T cell receptor beta chains were sequenced from one sample in a study of blood T cell repertoires in COVID-19. Using immunoSEQ multiplex PCR, the repertoire was profiled, and TCRdb retains in-frame clones only, with some absent. Here the sample spans 200,000 to 250,000 clones, 92% being singletons. Sequenced: peripheral blood. These TCRs come from a man aged 55 to 70 with COVID-19, enrolled during active disease.

The chain employs TRBV6-2 or TRBV6-3 and TRBJ2-3; 13 bases are a match to TRBD2. V was pared by 5 bases and J by 1 base, with 15 bases of the junction left unmatched. Germline loops: CDR1 MNHEY, CDR2 SVGEGT. The CDR3 extends over 20 amino acids. CDR3 loop: CASSAETSGRTEWGTDTQYF. The DNA of the CDR3 is TGTGCCAGCAGTGCCGAGACTAGCGGGAGGACTGAATGGGGCACAGATACGCAGTATTTT.

V is TRBV5-6 and J is TRBJ2-7; 12 bases fit TRBD2. In germline, CDR1 is SGHDT, CDR2 YYEEEE. The CDR3 has 14 residues. V dropped 4 bases and J dropped 7; count of bases not matched to a gene: 6. The CDR3 coding sequence is TGTGCCAGCAGCCTAGCGGGAGGGCCGGGGGAGCAGTACTTC. Protein sequence: CASSLAGGPGEQYF.

The chain links TRBV19 to TRBJ2-7, with a possible D match to TRBD1 (5 bases). V was pared by 3 bases and J by 3 bases, with 15 bases between. The CDR3 spans 15 residues. Germline V gives CDR1 LNHDA, CDR2 SQIVND (reference sequence). This CDR3 reads CASSIGQGYHYEQYF. The CDR3 DNA follows: TGTGCCAGTAGTATCGGTCAGGGATATCACTACGAGCAGTACTTC. The full variable domain, with the rest looked up from reference TRBV19 and TRBJ2-7, is DGGITQSPKYLFRKEGQNVTLSCEQNLNHDAMYWYRQDPGQGLRLIYYSQIVNDFQKGDIAEGYSVSREKKESFPLTVTSAQKNPTAFYLCASSIGQGYHYEQYFGPGTRLTVT.

V and J are TRBV6-5 and TRBJ1-2; the D gene is possibly TRBD1 (6 bases). With 6 bases removed from V and 4 bases from J, the gap between germline ends came to 12 bases. Germline CDR1 and CDR2: MNHEY and SVGAGI. The CDR3 consists of 13 residues. The CDR3 loop reads CASRDTGSYGYTF. The CDR3 DNA reads TGTGCCAGCAGAGATACAGGGTCCTATGGCTACACCTTC.

The chain links TRBV30 to TRBJ2-7; no definite D call. The germline V and J ends were trimmed by 1 base and 1 base, with 5 bases remaining between them. Per the germline V gene, CDR1 is GTSNPN and CDR2 is SVGIG (reference sequence). The CDR3 is made up of 12 amino acids. The CDR3 loop reads CAWSANSYEQYF. CDR3 in DNA: TGTGCCTGGAGTGCAAATTCCTACGAGCAGTACTTC.

The gene calls are TRBV6-5 and TRBJ1-3; D is undetermined. The CDR3 is 15 residues long. The ends were cut back, 6 bases at V and 5 bases at J, with 17 bases in the middle. Germline V CDR1 and CDR2: MNHEY, SVGAGI. The CDR3, as DNA: TGTGCCAGCAGAAGACAAACCAGTAAAAGAAACACCATATATTTT. It yields the protein CASRRQTSKRNTIYF.

The chain recombines TRBV7-9 with TRBJ1-2, with D perhaps matching TRBD1 (6 bases). The V end lost 4 bases, the J end lost 1 base, and 16 bases lay between the germline ends. The CDR3 totals 16 residues. In germline, CDR1 is SEHNR, CDR2 FQNEAQ (reference sequence). CDR3 in DNA: TGTGCCAGCAGCTCAATTAGGACAGCTTTTAACTATGGCTACACCTTC. This translates into CASSSIRTAFNYGYTF.

V is TRBV9 and J is TRBJ2-1; D possibly corresponds to TRBD2 (6 bases). Trimming removed 4 bases at V and 9 bases at J, with 11 bases between. Germline V CDR1 and CDR2: SGDLS, YYNGEE. There are 12 residues in the CDR3. The CDR3 protein is CASSPGLTEQFF. CDR3 nucleotides: TGTGCCAGCAGCCCGGGACTTACTGAGCAGTTCTTC.

The rearrangement uses TRBV18 and TRBJ1-4; the D gene is possibly TRBD1 (6 bases). The germline V gene encodes CDR1 KGHSH and CDR2 LQKENI. V was clipped by 6 bases and J by 5 bases, with 16 bases between them. The CDR3 has 15 amino acids. The CDR3 loop reads CASSRIGQLNEKLFF. The CDR3 DNA sequence: TGTGCCAGCTCGCGCATTGGACAGCTCAATGAAAAACTGTTTTTT.

The chain has TRBV21-1 and TRBJ2-5; the table's D call TRBD1 went unverified against the DNA. TRBV21-1 is a known pseudogene. This CDR3 comprises 17 residues. The CDR3 reads CASSKRSETGDRETQYF. CDR3 sequence (DNA): TGTGCCAGCAGCAAAAGATCTGAGACAGGGGATCGAGAGACCCAGTACTTC.

The V and J genes are TRBV28 and TRBJ2-7, with D unclear. This CDR3 contains 14 residues. Germline CDR1 MDHEN, CDR2 SYDVKM. With 2 bases removed from V and 4 bases from J, the gap between germline ends came to 12 bases. CDR3 residues: CASSLGPPAYEQYF. The CDR3 DNA reads as TGTGCCAGCAGTTTAGGGCCTCCAGCTTACGAGCAGTACTTC.

The chain joins TRBV6-4 to TRBJ1-2, with D hard to call. The V gene lost 6 bases and the J gene lost 3 bases, with 14 bases spanning the gap. The CDR3 length is 14 residues. The germline V gene encodes CDR1 MRHNA and CDR2 SNTAGT. CDR3 DNA sequence: TGTGCCAGCAGCGATCAACCAGGATACTATGGCTACACCTTC. It encodes CASSDQPGYYGYTF.

This clone was seen once. The chain's CDR3 is CASRTGGGFGNQPQHF. CDR3 bases: TGTGCTTCTCGGACAGGAGGGGGATTTGGCAATCAGCCCCAGCATTTT. The J gene is TRBJ1-5, the V gene TRBV30; 7 bases fit TRBD1. CDR1 GTSNPN and CDR2 SVGIG come from the germline V gene (reference sequence). The CDR3 is 16 amino acids.

The chain is built from TRBV7-2 and TRBJ1-4, with TRBD1 matching over 10 bases. Looked up from germline, CDR1 is SGHTA and CDR2 is FQGNSA. This CDR3 is built from 17 residues. J was trimmed by 10 bases and V by 5 bases; bases with no gene match: 16. CDR3 amino acids: CASSPPGQGPRGGKLFF. DNA of the CDR3: TGTGCCAGCAGCCCACCGGGACAGGGGCCGCGGGGTGGAAAACTGTTTTTT.

This chain links TRBV18 with TRBJ2-2, with 7 bases aligning to TRBD1. Germline V gene sequence: CDR1 KGHSH, CDR2 LQKENI. With V trimmed by 3 bases and J by 4 bases, 8 bases remained unmatched. CDR3 length: 16 amino acids. CDR3 in DNA: TGTGCCAGCTCACCGCAAAGGGGGCCCCTCACCGGGGAGCTGTTTTTT. Residues: CASSPQRGPLTGELFF.

This clone was seen once. The chain recombines TRBV2 with TRBJ1-4; tentative D call: TRBD1 (5 bases). This CDR3 is 15 amino acids long. Germline CDR1 is SNHLY and CDR2 is FYNNEI. The V and J ends lost 8 bases and 0 bases respectively, with 13 bases between them. The CDR3 nucleotides are TGTGCCAGCCACGCGTACAGGTCAACTAATGAAAAACTGTTTTTT. As protein: CASHAYRSTNEKLFF.

This clone was observed a few times. The chain is built from TRBV30 and TRBJ2-1; TRBD2 might be the D (6 bases). This CDR3 is 15 amino acids long. V lost 1 base and J lost 6, with 16 bases in between. The germline gives CDR1 GTSNPN, CDR2 SVGIG (reference sequence). CDR3 protein: CAWSEASWGGNEQFF. CDR3 DNA sequence: TGTGCCTGGAGTGAGGCTAGCTGGGGAGGCAATGAGCAGTTCTTC.

A single count supports this clone. The V gene is TRBV2, the J gene TRBJ2-3; 10 bases agree with TRBD1. The CDR3 totals 16 residues. Germline CDR1 and CDR2: SNHLY and FYNNEI. The J segment lost 4 bases and the V segment lost 6 bases, leaving 10 bases of the junction unmatched. The CDR3 DNA follows: TGTGCCAGCAGCCTGACCGGGACAGGGGTTTCAGATACGCAGTATTTT. This sequence encodes CASSLTGTGVSDTQYF.

The chain carries TRBV6-1 and TRBJ2-7, with D hard to call. V lost 2 bases and J lost 10, with 9 bases in between. The CDR3 contains 11 residues. Germline V gives CDR1 MNHNS, CDR2 SASEGT. The CDR3 loop reads CASSERPGQYF. CDR3 nucleotide sequence: TGTGCCAGCAGTGAACGCCCGGGTCAGTACTTC.

This chain joins TRBV5-4 and TRBJ1-4; 9 nucleotides line up with TRBD1. Per germline, CDR1 SGHNT and CDR2 YYREEE (reference sequence). The ends lost 5 bases at V and 0 bases at J; junction bases unmatched: 17. This CDR3 has 20 residues. CDR3 sequence: CASRRPGQGPPFATNEKLFF. The DNA for the CDR3 is TGTGCCAGCAGGCGCCCGGGACAGGGACCGCCGTTTGCAACTAATGAAAAACTGTTTTTT. Using reference TRBV5-4 and TRBJ1-4 for the parts outside the CDR3, the full variable domain is ETGVTQSPTHLIKTRGQQVTLRCSSQSGHNTVSWYQQALGQGPQFIFQYYREEENGRGNFPPRFSGLQFPNYSSELNVNALELDDSALYLCASRRPGQGPPFATNEKLFFGSGTQLSVL.

The V and J genes are TRBV5-4 and TRBJ2-7; the match to TRBD2 covers 11 bases. The CDR3 extends over 16 amino acids. The J segment lost 3 bases and the V segment lost 2 bases, leaving 7 bases of the junction unmatched. Germline-derived CDR1 and CDR2 are SGHNT and YYREEE (reference sequence). CDR3 loop: CASSFQQLAGDYEQYF. Written as DNA, the CDR3 is TGTGCCAGCAGCTTCCAGCAACTAGCGGGGGACTACGAGCAGTACTTC.

The rearrangement joins TRBV3-1 (or the pseudogene TRBV3-2) to TRBJ1-3, with D unclear. CDR3 length: 15 residues. V was clipped by 0 bases and J by 1 base, with 7 bases between them. Germline-derived CDR1 and CDR2 are LGHDT and YNNKEL (reference sequence). This chain's CDR3 is CASSQEGDSGNTIYF. The CDR3 DNA is TGTGCCAGCAGCCAAGAAGGAGATTCTGGAAACACCATATATTTT.

The rearrangement joins TRBV5-4 to TRBJ2-7; tentatively, D is TRBD2 (6 bases). The ends were cut back, 4 bases at V and 5 bases at J, with 19 bases in the middle. Germline V gives CDR1 SGHNT, CDR2 YYREEE (reference sequence). The CDR3 consists of 15 residues. The CDR3 protein is CASSHAGQGRDEQYF. The CDR3 bases are TGTGCCAGCAGCCATGCGGGGCAGGGAAGAGACGAGCAGTACTTC.

The V call is TRBV6-5, the J call TRBJ2-7; 8 bases are a match to TRBD1. The CDR3 is 15 amino acids. Germline V gene data show CDR1 as MNHEY and CDR2 as SVGAGI. The ends lost 6 bases at V and 6 bases at J; junction bases unmatched: 13. The CDR3: CASSFTGQGASEQYF. The CDR3 coding sequence is TGTGCCAGCAGCTTCACGGGGCAGGGGGCAAGCGAGCAGTACTTC.

The chain employs TRBV6-6 and TRBJ1-2; D gene unclear. The V end was cut by 0 bases, the J end by 2 bases, with 10 bases between. Germline V gene sequence: CDR1 MNHNY, CDR2 SVGAGI (reference sequence). There are 15 residues in the CDR3. The CDR3 here is CASSYSNTGNYGYTF. CDR3 DNA sequence: TGTGCCAGCAGTTACTCGAATACGGGGAACTATGGCTACACCTTC.